Following are 22 T cell receptor beta chains from one sample sequenced in a study of regulatory T cells in long-lasting Graves disease. Arm-PCR of CDR3 regions and iRepertoire HTBI primers were the basis on which TCR beta libraries were built. One entry per CDR3 protein, called by TCRdb with MiXCR from the multiplex PCR reads. Altogether a few hundred thousand distinct CDR3 sequences are present, approximately 20% being singletons, with the ten largest covering 14%. Described time point: newly diagnosed GD, antithyroid drugs for less than 3 months. From RNA extracted from PBMCs, the TCR library was made. The same data also contributed to another study, on T cells in Graves' hyperthyroidism and ophthalmopathy.

Sequences were derived from peripheral blood mononuclear cells (PBMCs), sampled at new diagnosis, from a patient treated with antithyroid drugs. These receptors were collected from a woman younger than 45 with Graves disease.

In its sample, this clonotype was seen many times. CDR3 DNA: TGTGCCAGCAGTAGCCAGGAGGGAAACACCATATATTTT. It codes for CASSSQEGNTIYF. The chain uses TRBV2 and TRBJ1-3, with unresolved D. V lost 5 bases and J 4 bases, leaving 9 bases between the germline ends. Germline V gene sequence: CDR1 SNHLY, CDR2 FYNNEI. This CDR3 spans 13 amino acids. Drawing the rest from reference TRBV2 and TRBJ1-3, the complete variable domain is EPEVTQTPSHQVTQMGQEVILRCVPISNHLYFYWYRQILGQKVEFLVSFYNNEISEKSEIFDDQFSVERPDGSNFTLKIRSTKLEDSAMYFCASSSQEGNTIYFGEGSWLTVV.

The gene calls are TRBV20-1 and TRBJ2-1; 8 bases line up with TRBD2. The CDR3 runs 14 residues. The germline gives CDR1 DFQATT, CDR2 SNEGSKA (reference sequence). The V gene end was trimmed by 3 bases and the J gene end by 9 bases; junction bases not matched to a gene: 10. The CDR3 nucleotides read TGCAGTGCTAGGTCCATGCGGGGGGCAGGTGAGCAGTTCTTC. This sequence encodes CSARSMRGAGEQFF.

In its sample, this clonotype was seen many times. V usage is TRBV7-9 and J usage is TRBJ1-2; D is unclear. The V gene's germline CDR1 is SEHNR and CDR2 FQNEAQ (reference sequence). This CDR3 contains 12 residues. Trimming removed 3 bases at V and 7 bases at J, with 9 bases between. The CDR3 spells CASSLGIGGYTF. The CDR3 nucleotides are TGTGCCAGCAGCTTGGGGATCGGTGGCTACACCTTC.

The V call is TRBV29-1, the J call TRBJ2-4; D possibly corresponds to TRBD1 (5 bases). The CDR3 extends over 13 amino acids. Germline CDR1 reads SQVTM; CDR2 reads ANQGSEA. Trimming cost V 6 bases and J 0 bases, with 9 bases left between them. The CDR3 DNA sequence: TGCAGCGTGTCAAGGGGAGCCAAAAACATTCAGTACTTC. This gives the protein CSVSRGAKNIQYF.

Many counts were recorded for this clonotype. V and J are TRBV12-3 or TRBV12-4 and TRBJ1-2, with D maybe TRBD1 (5 bases). CDR3 length equals 15 residues. Trimming removed 3 bases from V and 8 bases from J, with 19 bases in between. CDR3 sequence reads: CASSFGAGVARGYTF. The CDR3 DNA reads TGTGCCAGCAGTTTTGGGGCGGGGGTCGCGAGGGGCTACACCTTC.

V gene TRBV18 combines with J gene TRBJ2-1, with 11 bases fitting TRBD1. V gave up 3 bases and J gave up 1 base; unmatched junction bases: 5. The CDR3 contains 17 residues. Germline CDR1 KGHSH, CDR2 LQKENI. The CDR3 protein is CASSPGQGAISYNEQFF. CDR3 DNA sequence: TGTGCCAGCTCACCCGGACAGGGGGCCATATCCTACAATGAGCAGTTCTTC.

This clonotype was seen repeatedly, ten times or more. The chain carries TRBV18 and TRBJ2-3; D remains unclear. This CDR3 contains 14 residues. Germline V lookup: CDR1 KGHSH, CDR2 LQKENI. V dropped 0 bases and J dropped 3 bases, with 7 bases sitting between them. This CDR3 reads CASSPPIVTDTQYF. The DNA of the CDR3 is TGTGCCAGCTCACCACCAATAGTAACAGATACGCAGTATTTT. The full variable domain, in which reference TRBV18 and TRBJ2-3 provide the parts outside the CDR3, is NAGVMQNPRHLVRRRGQEARLRCSPMKGHSHVYWYRQLPEEGLKFMVYLQKENIIDESGMPKERFSAEFPKEGPSILRIQQVVRGDSAAYFCASSPPIVTDTQYFGPGTRLTVL.

This rearrangement joins TRBV6-2 or TRBV6-3 to TRBJ2-2, with TRBD2 identical over 8 bases. Losses at the gene ends were 2 bases for V and 4 bases for J; bases not matched to a gene: 6. Germline V gives CDR1 MNHEY, CDR2 SVGEGT. There are 16 residues in the CDR3. The CDR3 coding sequence is TGTGCCAGCAGTTACGACGGGGGGGGCCCCACCGGGGAGCTGTTTTTT. Protein product: CASSYDGGGPTGELFF.

This clonotype has ten or more counts. This rearrangement joins TRBV4-1 to TRBJ1-1, with D uncertain. V was clipped by 0 bases and J by 6 bases, with 8 bases between them. The CDR3 extends over 13 amino acids. Germline CDR1 reads MGHRA; CDR2 reads YSYEKL. For the CDR3, the DNA is TGCGCCAGCAGCCAAGATTGGGGAGCTGAAGCTTTCTTT. As protein: CASSQDWGAEAFF.

This clonotype was counted at least ten times. This chain uses TRBV20-1 with TRBJ2-7; tentative D call: TRBD2 (7 bases). The CDR3 has 14 amino acids. Trimming shortened V by 5 bases and J by 6 bases, and 20 bases separated the two germline ends. Germline CDR1 DFQATT, CDR2 SNEGSKA (reference sequence). This chain's CDR3 is CSAGRGGAGVEQYF. DNA of the CDR3: TGCAGTGCTGGAAGAGGGGGGGCCGGGGTCGAGCAGTACTTC.

This clonotype was recorded at least ten times. The rearrangement uses TRBV5-1 and TRBJ2-7; TRBD2 agrees at 9 bases. The CDR3 is 16 amino acids. Germline loops: CDR1 SGHRS, CDR2 YFSETQ. J was trimmed by 3 bases and V by 4 bases; bases with no gene match: 11. CDR3 sequence reads: CASSPLGTSGYYEQYF. The CDR3 bases are TGCGCCAGCAGCCCCCTGGGCACTAGCGGGTACTACGAGCAGTACTTC.

This clonotype was counted only a few times. It may be a read error: a sequence one base away is much more abundant. The chain recombines TRBV10-3 with TRBJ1-4, with no clear D. Germline V gene data show CDR1 as ENHRY and CDR2 as SYGVKD. Deletions cut 0 bases from V and 6 bases from J, with 8 bases between. The CDR3 is 14 residues long. The CDR3 reads CAISESKADEKLFF. The CDR3 DNA reads TGTGCCATCAGTGAGTCAAAGGCTGATGAAAAACTGTTTTTT.

This clonotype was picked up many times. The CDR3 nucleotides are TGCAGTGCTAGGGGGCAGGGATATCAGCCCCAGCATTTT. Protein product: CSARGQGYQPQHF. This chain connects TRBV20-1 to TRBJ1-5, with D perhaps matching TRBD1 (5 bases). V was cut by 3 bases and J by 5 bases, with 11 bases left in between. The CDR3 sequence is 13 residues long. Per the germline V gene, CDR1 is DFQATT and CDR2 is SNEGSKA (reference sequence).

On this clonotype itself: Given a far larger clone just one base away, this is likely a sequencing read error. The J gene is TRBJ2-3, the V gene TRBV7-3, with TRBD2 matching 8 bases. The CDR3 spans 14 residues. The junction had 5 bases not matched to a gene; V was cut back by 6 bases and J by 3 bases. Looked up from germline, CDR1 is SGHTA and CDR2 is FQGTGA. The CDR3 region is CASRLTGGTDTQYF. CDR3 in DNA: TGTGCCAGCAGGCTAACGGGGGGGACAGATACGCAGTATTTT.

This clonotype has ten or more counts. The chain couples TRBV5-4 to TRBJ2-5; D remains ambiguous. Per the germline V gene, CDR1 is SGHNT and CDR2 is YYREEE (reference sequence). This CDR3 region has 11 residues. The CDR3 here is CAYSYQETQYF. CDR3 DNA: TGTGCGTACTCGTACCAAGAGACCCAGTACTTC.

This clonotype was recorded at least ten times. V is TRBV7-2 and J is TRBJ1-5; D is unclear. Germline assignment: CDR1 SGHTA and CDR2 FQGNSA. The CDR3 totals 12 residues. The germline V and J ends were trimmed by 5 bases and 9 bases, with 11 bases remaining between them. The CDR3 region is CASSPFLGPQHF. Written as DNA, the CDR3 is TGTGCCAGCAGCCCTTTTCTTGGGCCCCAGCATTTT.

This clonotype was picked up many times. One end of the junction varies from germline; a read error may be responsible. This chain uses TRBV7-7 with TRBJ2-7, with 8 bases identical to TRBD1. The CDR3 runs 14 residues. CDR1 is SSHAT and CDR2 is FNYEAQ in the germline V gene (reference sequence). The CDR3 spells CASSPGGPTYEQYF. Written as DNA, the CDR3 is TGTGCTAGCAGTCCAGGGGGCCCCACCTACGAGCAGTACTTC.

This clonotype appeared many times. This chain links TRBV28 with TRBJ2-5; the D gene is possibly TRBD1 (6 bases). CDR1 and CDR2 (germline): MDHEN, SYDVKM. V shed 2 bases and J shed 6 bases, with 10 bases lying between them. This CDR3 contains 13 residues. CDR3 DNA: TGTGCCAGCAGTTTAGGGACATTGCAGACCCAGTACTTC. It specifies CASSLGTLQTQYF.

This clonotype was seen many times. This chain links TRBV11-2 with TRBJ1-1; D not certain. CDR1 is SGHAT and CDR2 is FQNNGV in the germline V gene. The V gene lost 5 bases and the J gene lost 10 bases, with 14 bases spanning the gap. The CDR3 has 12 amino acids. The CDR3 reads CASSRGAGVAFF. The CDR3 DNA reads as TGTGCCAGCAGCCGGGGTGCCGGGGTAGCTTTCTTT.

This clonotype was detected a few times. The chain joins TRBV29-1 to TRBJ1-2, with D uncertain. Deletions cut 6 bases from V and 5 bases from J, with 7 bases between. Germline CDR1 reads SQVTM; CDR2 reads ANQGSEA. This CDR3 spans 10 amino acids. CDR3 residues: CSVWVYGYTF. Here the CDR3 DNA reads TGCAGCGTATGGGTATATGGCTACACCTTC.

This clonotype was seen at least ten times. V is TRBV11-2 and J is TRBJ2-2; D unclear. This CDR3 spans 13 amino acids. Germline V gene data show CDR1 as SGHAT and CDR2 as FQNNGV. Deletions cut 0 bases from V and 7 bases from J, with 6 bases between. This CDR3 is CASSLDLVGELFF. DNA of the CDR3: TGTGCCAGCAGCTTAGATCTTGTCGGGGAGCTGTTTTTT.

Only a few counts were recorded for this clonotype. The chain uses TRBV9 and TRBJ2-1, with TRBD2 identical over 11 bases. The junction had 6 bases not matched to a gene; V was cut back by 6 bases and J by 4 bases. Germline CDR1 and CDR2: SGDLS and YYNGEE. The CDR3 has 15 residues. CDR3 bases: TGTGCCAGCACCAATAGCGGGGGGGCGTACAATGAGCAGTTCTTC. Encoded protein: CASTNSGGAYNEQFF.